Here is one TCR beta chain with its context. Only in-frame clones appear in the TCRdb table, and some are missing; sequencing was by immunoSEQ multiplex PCR. The sample records 80,000 to 90,000 clones, about 90% being singletons. The record originates from a study of T cells after somatic rescue of genetic block. Germline V gene lookup returns CDR1 SQVTM and CDR2 ANQGSEA. There are 12 residues in the CDR3. Trimming removed 1 base from V and 8 bases from J, with 11 bases in between. The rearrangement uses TRBV29-1 and TRBJ1-2; no clear D. The sequencing input was peripheral blood mononuclear cells (PBMCs). The source is a woman aged 18-29 years. CDR3 DNA sequence: TGCAGCGTTGAAGGACCGAATGTGGGCTACACCTTC. Its protein product is CSVEGPNVGYTF.